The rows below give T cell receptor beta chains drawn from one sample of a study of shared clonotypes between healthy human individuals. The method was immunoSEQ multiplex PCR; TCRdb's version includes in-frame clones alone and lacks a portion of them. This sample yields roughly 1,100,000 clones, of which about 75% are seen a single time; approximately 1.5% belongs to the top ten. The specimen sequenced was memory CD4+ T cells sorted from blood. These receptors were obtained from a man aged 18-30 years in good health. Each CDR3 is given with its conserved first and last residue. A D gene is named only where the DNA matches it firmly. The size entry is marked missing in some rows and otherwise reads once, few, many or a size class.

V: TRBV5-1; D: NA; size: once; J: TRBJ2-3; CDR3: CASSFGVRGTDTQYF; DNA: TGCGCCAGCAGCTTTGGGGTAAGGGGCACAGATACGCAGTATTTT
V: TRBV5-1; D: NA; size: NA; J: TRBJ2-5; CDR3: CASSLAQETQYF; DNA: TGCGCCAGCAGCTTGGCACAAGAGACCCAGTACTTC
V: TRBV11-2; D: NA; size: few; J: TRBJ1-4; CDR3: CASSLRQATNEKLFF; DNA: TGTGCCAGCAGCTTGAGGCAGGCAACTAATGAAAAACTGTTTTTT
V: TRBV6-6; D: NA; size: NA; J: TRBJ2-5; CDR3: CASSYSSSQETQYF; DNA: TGTGCCAGCAGTTACTCAAGCAGCCAAGAGACCCAGTACTTC
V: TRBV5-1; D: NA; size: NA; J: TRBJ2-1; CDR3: CASSPQGGDEQFF; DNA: TGCGCCAGCAGTCCTCAGGGGGGCGATGAGCAGTTCTTC
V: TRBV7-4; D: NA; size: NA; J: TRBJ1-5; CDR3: CASSFRFHFLPSNQPQHF; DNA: TGTGCCAGCAGCTTTAGGTTCCACTTTCTTCCTAGCAATCAGCCCCAGCATTTT
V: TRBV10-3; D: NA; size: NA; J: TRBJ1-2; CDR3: CAINSGLGGYTF; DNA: TGTGCCATCAATTCGGGGTTAGGTGGCTACACCTTC
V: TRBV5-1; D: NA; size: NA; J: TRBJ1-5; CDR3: CASRPDVSNQPQHF; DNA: TGCGCCAGCCGACCAGACGTTAGCAATCAGCCCCAGCATTTT
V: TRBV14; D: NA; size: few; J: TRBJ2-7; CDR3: CASSQDVQGIQYF; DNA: TGTGCCAGCAGCCAAGATGTTCAGGGTATTCAGTACTTC
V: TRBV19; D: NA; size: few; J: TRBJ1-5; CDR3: CAIPPPENQPQHF; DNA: TGTGCCATCCCACCCCCAGAGAATCAGCCCCAGCATTTT
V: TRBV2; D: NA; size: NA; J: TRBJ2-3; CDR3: CASSDGPFWGSTDTQYF; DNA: TGTGCCAGCAGTGACGGTCCCTTCTGGGGGAGCACAGATACGCAGTATTTT
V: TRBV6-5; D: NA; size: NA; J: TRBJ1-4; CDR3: CASSYVAAMNEKLFF; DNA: TGTGCCAGCAGTTACGTAGCGGCAATGAACGAAAAACTGTTTTTT
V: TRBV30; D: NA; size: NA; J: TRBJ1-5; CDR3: CAWRGHGGGSQPQHF; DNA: TGTGCCTGGAGGGGACACGGGGGCGGGAGTCAGCCCCAGCATTTT
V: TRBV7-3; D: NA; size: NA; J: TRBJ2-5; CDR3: CASSPYGQQETQYF; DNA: TGTGCCAGCAGTCCCTATGGACAGCAAGAGACCCAGTACTTC
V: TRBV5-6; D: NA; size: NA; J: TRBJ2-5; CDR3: CASSLGQAETQYF; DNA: TGTGCCAGCAGCTTGGGGCAAGCGGAGACCCAGTACTTC
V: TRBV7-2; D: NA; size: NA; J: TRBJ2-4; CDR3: CASSFRDTKNIQYF; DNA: TGTGCCAGCAGCTTCCGGGACACCAAAAACATTCAGTACTTC
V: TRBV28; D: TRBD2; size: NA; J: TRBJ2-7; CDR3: CASIGRTGPSYEQYF; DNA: TGTGCCAGCATCGGGAGGACCGGGCCGTCCTACGAGCAGTACTTC
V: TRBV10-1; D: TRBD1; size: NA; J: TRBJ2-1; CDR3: CASSGGNRGAQFF; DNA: TGCGCCAGCAGTGGGGGAAACAGGGGGGCACAGTTCTTC
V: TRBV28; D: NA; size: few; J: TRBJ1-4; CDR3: CASSTRTATNEKLFF; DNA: TGTGCCAGCTCCACCCGGACAGCAACTAATGAAAAACTGTTTTTT
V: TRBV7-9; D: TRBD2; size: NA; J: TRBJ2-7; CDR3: CASSETSGPTNEQYF; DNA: TGTGCCAGCAGCGAAACTAGCGGGCCGACTAACGAGCAGTACTTC